This entry describes one TCR beta chain. The target antigen is unknown. The source of the sample is a study of cytotoxic CD8 clonotypes in ibrutinib-treated CLL. Study-wide background: Productive templates averaged about 250,000 per sample, and productive rearrangements 94,082.

Study-level findings and limits: The clonality went up when patients responded to ibrutinib and dropped back toward baseline at progression.

Sequencing used immunoSEQ multiplex PCR; TCRdb keeps in-frame clones, though not all of them. This sample carries about 160,000 clones, over 65% of them seen once, and the ten largest clones take roughly 2%. In germline, CDR1 is SGHVS, CDR2 FQNEAQ. The CDR3 totals 16 residues. J lost 4 bases, V lost 5 bases, and 10 bases had no gene match. The sample was PBMCs, taken after 12 months of ibrutinib treatment. The source is a human donor with chronic lymphocytic leukemia. The rearrangement uses TRBV7-8 and TRBJ1-2; 10 bases match TRBD1. The CDR3 loop is CASSPPGQGSIYGYTF. The CDR3 DNA is TGTGCCAGCAGCCCGCCGGGACAGGGGAGCATCTATGGCTACACCTTC. Full variable domain (rest looked up from reference TRBV7-8 and TRBJ1-2): GAGVSQSPRYKVAKRGQDVALRCDPISGHVSLFWYQQALGQGPEFLTYFQNEAQLDKSGLPSDRFFAERPEGSVSTLKIQRTQQEDSAVYLCASSPPGQGSIYGYTFGSGTRLTVV.